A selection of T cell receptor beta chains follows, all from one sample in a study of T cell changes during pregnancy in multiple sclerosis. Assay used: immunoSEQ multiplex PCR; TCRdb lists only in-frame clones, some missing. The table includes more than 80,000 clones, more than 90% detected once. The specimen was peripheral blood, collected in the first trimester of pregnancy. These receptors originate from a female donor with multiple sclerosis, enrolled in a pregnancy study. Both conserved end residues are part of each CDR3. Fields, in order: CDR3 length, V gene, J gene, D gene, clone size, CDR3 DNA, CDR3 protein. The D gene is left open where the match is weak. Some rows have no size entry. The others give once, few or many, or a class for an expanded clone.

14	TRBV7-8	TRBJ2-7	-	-	TGTGCCAGCAGCTTAACCCCAGGAAATTACGAGCAGTACTTC	CASSLTPGNYEQYF
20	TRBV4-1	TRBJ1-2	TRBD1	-	TGCGCCAGCAGCCAAGATGGAGATTATTGGCCAGGGGGGAGGAACTATGGCTACACCTTC	CASSQDGDYWPGGRNYGYTF
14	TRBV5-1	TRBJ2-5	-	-	TGCGCCAGCAGTTTCATCGGGTACCAAGAGACCCAGTACTTC	CASSFIGYQETQYF
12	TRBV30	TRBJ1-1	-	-	TGTGCCTGGGTATCCGGGGGGACTGAAGCTTTCTTT	CAWVSGGTEAFF
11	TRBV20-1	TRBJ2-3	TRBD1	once	TGCAGTGCCACAGGGGGGGATACGCAGTATTTT	CSATGGDTQYF
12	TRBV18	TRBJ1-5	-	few	TGTGCCAGCTCACAACAGGGTCAGCCCCAGCATTTT	CASSQQGQPQHF
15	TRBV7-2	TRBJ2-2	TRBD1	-	TGTGCCAGCAGCTTAGGGACAGGGTTAACCGGGGAGCTGTTTTTT	CASSLGTGLTGELFF
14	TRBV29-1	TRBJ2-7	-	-	TGCAGCGTTGAAGGGGGGCTGGGGTCCTACGAGCAGTACTTC	CSVEGGLGSYEQYF
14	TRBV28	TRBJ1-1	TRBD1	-	TGTGCCAGCAGCCTGGACAGGGTGAACACTGAAGCTTTCTTT	CASSLDRVNTEAFF
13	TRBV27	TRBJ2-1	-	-	TGTGCCAGCAGTTTGACCGGGGGCAATGAGCAGTTCTTC	CASSLTGGNEQFF
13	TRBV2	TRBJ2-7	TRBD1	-	TGTGCCAGGCTCCGGGACAGGACCTACGAGCAGTACTTC	CARLRDRTYEQYF
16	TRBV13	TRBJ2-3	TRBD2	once	TGTGCCAGCAGCTGGATAGCGGGAGATAGCGCAGATACGCAGTATTTT	CASSWIAGDSADTQYF
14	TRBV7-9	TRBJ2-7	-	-	TGTGCCAGCAGCGACGCGGGACAGCCCTACGAGCAGTACTTC	CASSDAGQPYEQYF
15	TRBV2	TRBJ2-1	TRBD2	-	TGTGCCAGCAGTGACCGGCGGGAGGGGAGGCATGAGCAGTTCTTC	CASSDRREGRHEQFF
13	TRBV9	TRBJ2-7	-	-	TGTGCCAGCAGCGCCTCGACTAGTGGCGAGCAGTACTTC	CASSASTSGEQYF
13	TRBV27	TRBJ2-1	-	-	TGTGCCAGCAGTTTAGGCGGATACAATGAGCAGTTCTTC	CASSLGGYNEQFF
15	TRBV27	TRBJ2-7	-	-	TGTGCCAGCAGTTTAAAACAGGGGAGGTTCGACGAGCAGTACTTC	CASSLKQGRFDEQYF
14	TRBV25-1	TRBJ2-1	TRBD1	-	TGTGCCAGCAGTGAGCAGGGGGCCTACAATGAGCAGTTCTTC	CASSEQGAYNEQFF
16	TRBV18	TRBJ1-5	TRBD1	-	TGTGCCAGCTCACTCCGGACAGGTAGAGAGGGTCAGCCCCAGCATTTT	CASSLRTGREGQPQHF
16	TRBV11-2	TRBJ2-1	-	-	TGTGCCAGCAGCTTAGCCCCGAGGGCCCTCTACAATGAGCAGTTCTTC	CASSLAPRALYNEQFF
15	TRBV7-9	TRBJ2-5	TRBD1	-	TGTGCCAGCGGCACGGGACAGGGTGAATCAGAGACCCAGTACTTC	CASGTGQGESETQYF
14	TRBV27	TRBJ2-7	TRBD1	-	TGTGCCAGCAGCGGACAGGGGGTTCTCTACGAGCAGTACTTC	CASSGQGVLYEQYF
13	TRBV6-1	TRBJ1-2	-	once	TGTGCCAGCAGACCCATTTCGACAGATCGCTACACCTTC	CASRPISTDRYTF
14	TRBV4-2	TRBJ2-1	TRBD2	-	TGTGCCAGCAGCCAATTGGGGGGGGAGAAAGAGCAGTTCTTC	CASSQLGGEKEQFF
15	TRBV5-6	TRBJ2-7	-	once	TGTGCCAGCAGCTTAAGACTAGTAGGCACCTACGAGCAGTACTTC	CASSLRLVGTYEQYF
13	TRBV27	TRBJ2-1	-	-	TGTGCCAGCAGTTTGCAGGGTTTTGGCGAGCAGTTCTTC	CASSLQGFGEQFF
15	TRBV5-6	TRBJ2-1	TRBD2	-	TGTGCCAGCATGCTACTAGCGGGAGGGGACAATGAGCAGTTCTTC	CASMLLAGGDNEQFF
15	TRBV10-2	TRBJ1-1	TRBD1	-	TGCGCCAGCAGTGAGGCGACAGGGGGCGCGACTGAAGCTTTCTTT	CASSEATGGATEAFF
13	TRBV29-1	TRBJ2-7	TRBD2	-	TGCAGCGTTCGCGGGAGGATCTCCTACGAGCAGTACTTC	CSVRGRISYEQYF
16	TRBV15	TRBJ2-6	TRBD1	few	TGTGCCACCAGCGGCGACAGGGGCTCTGGGGCCAACGTCCTGACTTTC	CATSGDRGSGANVLTF
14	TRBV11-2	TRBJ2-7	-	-	TGTGCCAGCAGCTTAGATATATTTATCTACGAGCAGTACTTC	CASSLDIFIYEQYF
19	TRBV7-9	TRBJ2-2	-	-	TGTGCCAGCAGCTTGACCGGGACAGCCATACTAGCAGGCACCGGGGAGCTGTTTTTT	CASSLTGTAILAGTGELFF
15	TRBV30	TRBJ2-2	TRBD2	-	TGTGCCACTACCACTAGCGGGAGGGAATACGGGGAGCTGTTTTTT	CATTTSGREYGELFF
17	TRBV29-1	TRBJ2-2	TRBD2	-	TGCAGCGTTGAAGGACTAGCGGGAGACGCGAACACCGGGGAGCTGTTTTTT	CSVEGLAGDANTGELFF
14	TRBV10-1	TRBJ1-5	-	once	TGCGCCAGCAGTGAGGGGGGCAGGGATCAGCCCCAGCATTTT	CASSEGGRDQPQHF
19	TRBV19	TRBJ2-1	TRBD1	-	TGTGCCAGTAGTATAGGCCCCTTGGGCAGGGGGCGATCCTACAATGAGCAGTTCTTC	CASSIGPLGRGRSYNEQFF
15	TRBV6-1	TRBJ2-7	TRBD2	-	TGTGCCAGCAGTGGACTAGCGGGGGGTATCTACGAGCAGTACTTC	CASSGLAGGIYEQYF
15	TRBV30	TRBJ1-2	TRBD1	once	TGTGCCTGGAGGGATTCCAGGGGGCGATCGGTCGGCTACACCTTC	CAWRDSRGRSVGYTF
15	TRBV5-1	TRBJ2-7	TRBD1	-	TGCGCCAGCAGCTTGGCCCGGGACAGAAATTACGAGCAGTACTTC	CASSLARDRNYEQYF
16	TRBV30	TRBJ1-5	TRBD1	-	TGTGCCTGGAGGCACAGGGGACAGGGTCTCAATCAGCCCCAGCATTTT	CAWRHRGQGLNQPQHF
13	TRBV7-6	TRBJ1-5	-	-	TGTGCCAGCGGCCAGGGTGGCAATCAGCCCCAGCATTTT	CASGQGGNQPQHF